Shown below are 15 T cell receptor beta chains from a single sample sequenced in a study of neurological immune-mediated disorders. TCRdb itself ran the 5' RACE reads through MiXCR, one entry per CDR3 protein. The sample lists about 92,000 distinct CDR3 sequences; around 3.5% were seen once. Sample: PBMCs. These receptors all come from a woman between 50 and 59 years old with multiple sclerosis.

This clonotype was detected many times. The V call is TRBV5-8, the J call TRBJ2-5, with D maybe TRBD2 (5 bases). Trimming took off 0 bases at V and 0 bases at J, with 9 bases between the two ends. Germline V gene data show CDR1 as SGHTS and CDR2 as YDEGEE. The CDR3 loop spans 15 amino acids. CDR3: CASSLGPGYQETQYF. In DNA form, the CDR3 reads TGTGCCAGCAGCTTGGGGCCGGGATACCAAGAGACCCAGTACTTC.

The J gene is TRBJ2-2, the V gene TRBV5-1; 8 bases line up with TRBD2. The CDR3 extends over 16 amino acids. The ends lost 6 bases at V and 5 bases at J; junction bases unmatched: 12. CDR1 is SGHRS and CDR2 is YFSETQ in the germline V gene. CDR3 sequence (DNA): TGCGCCAGCAACCCCCCGGAACGGGGGGGAACCGGGGAGCTGTTTTTT. Residues: CASNPPERGGTGELFF.

At least ten counts were recorded for this clonotype. V gene TRBV29-1 combines with J gene TRBJ2-3; D call uncertain. This CDR3 is built from 13 residues. V was trimmed by 3 bases and J by 2 bases, leaving 9 bases between them. Germline CDR1 is SQVTM and CDR2 is ANQGSEA. The CDR3 DNA sequence: TGCAGCGTTGATTCAAGCTCCACAGATACGCAGTATTTT. Its translation: CSVDSSSTDTQYF.

This clonotype showed up many times. The rearrangement links TRBV12-3 or TRBV12-4 to TRBJ2-3, with D tentatively TRBD2 (6 bases). The CDR3 length is 12 residues. V lost 5 bases and J lost 6, with 9 bases in between. The CDR3 nucleotides are TGTGCCAGCAGTCGGGCGGGGGATACGCAGTATTTT. Translated: CASSRAGDTQYF.

This clonotype was picked up many times. The chain uses TRBV20-1 and TRBJ2-5; 11 positions agree with TRBD2. The CDR3 spans 14 residues. Looked up from germline, CDR1 is DFQATT and CDR2 is SNEGSKA (reference sequence). After removal of 3 bases from V and 5 bases from J, the junction contained 5 bases not matched to a gene. In nucleotides, the CDR3 is TGCAGTGCTAGGCTAGCGGGGGGCATGGAGACCCAGTACTTC. This translates into CSARLAGGMETQYF.

This clonotype has at least ten counts. The chain joins TRBV29-1 to TRBJ1-1; unclear D gene. This CDR3 region has 13 residues. V lost 6 bases and J lost 5, with 16 bases in between. Per the germline V gene, CDR1 is SQVTM and CDR2 is ANQGSEA. The CDR3 loop is CSVAREVETEAFF. The CDR3 nucleotides read TGCAGCGTGGCGAGGGAGGTGGAGACTGAAGCTTTCTTT.

This clonotype was counted many times. The chain joins TRBV7-2 to TRBJ2-7; tentatively, D is TRBD1 (5 bases). The CDR3 runs 14 residues. V was trimmed by 6 bases and J by 7 bases, leaving 19 bases between them. Germline V gene lookup returns CDR1 SGHTA and CDR2 FQGNSA. The CDR3 bases are TGTGCCAGCAGACCCGGACACCACTTGGGGGAGCAGTACTTC. It encodes CASRPGHHLGEQYF.

This clonotype was observed at least ten times. One junction end does not reproduce the germline sequence, and a read error may be involved. This sequence joins TRBV7-7 and TRBJ2-2; TRBD1 agrees at 8 bases. Germline V lookup: CDR1 SSHAT, CDR2 FNYEAQ (reference sequence). The CDR3 is 15 residues long. This CDR3 is CASNPGGPGTGELFF. The CDR3, as DNA: TGTGCTAGCAACCCAGGGGGCCCAGGGACCGGGGAGCTGTTTTTT.

This clonotype was counted at least ten times. V and J are TRBV29-1 and TRBJ2-3, with 10 bases aligning to TRBD2. The length of the CDR3 is 14 residues. Germline V gene lookup returns CDR1 SQVTM and CDR2 ANQGSEA. Trimming cost V 4 bases and J 3 bases; bases outside gene matches: 4. The CDR3 DNA reads as TGCAGCGTTGTAGCGGGGGGACCTACAGATACGCAGTATTTT. Its translation: CSVVAGGPTDTQYF.

This clonotype was detected ten times or more. The J gene is TRBJ2-5, the V gene TRBV27, with TRBD1 matching 9 bases. The junction had 1 base not matched to a gene; V was cut back by 7 bases and J by 1 base. Germline V gene sequence: CDR1 MNHEY, CDR2 SMNVEV (reference sequence). The CDR3 spans 13 residues. This chain's CDR3 is CASKGQGQETQYF. The CDR3 coding sequence is TGTGCCAGCAAGGGACAGGGCCAAGAGACCCAGTACTTC.

This clonotype was seen repeatedly, ten times or more. The V call is TRBV3-1, the J call TRBJ2-2; D perhaps matches TRBD2 (6 bases). CDR3 length: 14 amino acids. CDR1 and CDR2 from the germline V gene are LGHDT and YNNKEL (reference sequence). Deletions cut 3 bases from V and 1 base from J, with 6 bases between. CDR3 sequence reads: CASSQGGNTGELFF. In nucleotides, the CDR3 is TGTGCCAGCAGCCAGGGGGGGAACACCGGGGAGCTGTTTTTT.

This clonotype was observed at least ten times. The chain uses TRBV20-1 and TRBJ1-5; 8 bases are a match to TRBD1. V shed 5 bases, J shed 1 base, and the junction held 4 bases outside the gene matches. There are 14 residues in the CDR3. Germline V gene sequence: CDR1 DFQATT, CDR2 SNEGSKA (reference sequence). In nucleotides, the CDR3 is TGCAGTGCTTCTTGGACAGGGAGCAATCAGCCCCAGCATTTT. It translates to CSASWTGSNQPQHF.

This clonotype was observed at least ten times. The V and J genes are TRBV12-3 or TRBV12-4 and TRBJ1-1; weak D call: TRBD1 (5 bases). Trimming pared 0 bases from V and 5 bases from J, leaving 22 bases between. The CDR3 runs to 18 residues. DNA for the CDR3: TGTGCCAGCAGTTTAGCGGAGAGGACTACAGGAGGGTTAACTGAAGCTTTCTTT. Amino acids: CASSLAERTTGGLTEAFF.

This clonotype was detected many times. The chain joins TRBV12-3 or TRBV12-4 to TRBJ2-7, with D unresolved. Trimming cost V 1 base and J 8 bases, with 12 bases left between them. CDR3 length equals 13 residues. The CDR3 loop reads CASSLGVPLKQYF. The CDR3 nucleotides are TGTGCCAGCAGTTTAGGGGTCCCACTCAAGCAGTACTTC.

Ten or more counts support this clonotype. The rearrangement uses TRBV6-6 and TRBJ1-1; D is uncertain. CDR3 length equals 12 residues. V gave up 0 bases and J gave up 6 bases, with 5 bases separating them. CDR1 and CDR2 (germline): MNHNY, SVGAGI (reference sequence). The CDR3 loop is CASSYSRPEAFF. The CDR3 region has the DNA TGTGCCAGCAGTTACTCCCGGCCTGAAGCTTTCTTT.